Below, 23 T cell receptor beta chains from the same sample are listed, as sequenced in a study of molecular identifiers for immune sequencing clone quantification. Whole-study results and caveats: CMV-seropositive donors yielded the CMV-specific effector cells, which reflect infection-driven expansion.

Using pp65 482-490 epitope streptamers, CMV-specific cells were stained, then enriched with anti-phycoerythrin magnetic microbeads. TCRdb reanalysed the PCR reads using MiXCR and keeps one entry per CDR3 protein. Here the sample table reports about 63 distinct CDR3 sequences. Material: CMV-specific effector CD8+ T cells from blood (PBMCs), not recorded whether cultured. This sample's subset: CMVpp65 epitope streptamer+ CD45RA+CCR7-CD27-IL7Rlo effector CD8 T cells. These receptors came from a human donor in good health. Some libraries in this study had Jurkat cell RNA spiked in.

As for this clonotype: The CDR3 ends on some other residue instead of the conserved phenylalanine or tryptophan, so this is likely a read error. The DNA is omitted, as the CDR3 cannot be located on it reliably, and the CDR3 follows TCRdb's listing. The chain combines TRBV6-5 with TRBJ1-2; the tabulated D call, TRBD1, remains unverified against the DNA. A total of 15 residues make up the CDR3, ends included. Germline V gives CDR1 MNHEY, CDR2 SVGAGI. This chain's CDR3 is CASSYSTGTGGGDNC.

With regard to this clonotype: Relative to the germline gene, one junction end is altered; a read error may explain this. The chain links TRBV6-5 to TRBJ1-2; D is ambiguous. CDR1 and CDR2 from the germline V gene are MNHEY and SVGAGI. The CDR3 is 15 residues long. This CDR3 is CSLISSPWPWCGSPF. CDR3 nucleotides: TGTTCCCTCATTTCCTCTCCCTGGCCCTGGTGTGGCTCCCCCTTC.

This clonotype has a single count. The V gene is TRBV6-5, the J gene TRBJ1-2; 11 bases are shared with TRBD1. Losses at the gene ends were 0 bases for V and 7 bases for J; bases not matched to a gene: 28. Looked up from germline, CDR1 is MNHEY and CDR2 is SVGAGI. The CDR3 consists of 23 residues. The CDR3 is CASSYSTGTASSYSTGTGGGYTF. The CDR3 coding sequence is TGTGCCAGCAGTTACTCTACCGGGACTGCCAGCAGTTACTCTACAGGGACAGGGGGTGGCTACACCTTC.

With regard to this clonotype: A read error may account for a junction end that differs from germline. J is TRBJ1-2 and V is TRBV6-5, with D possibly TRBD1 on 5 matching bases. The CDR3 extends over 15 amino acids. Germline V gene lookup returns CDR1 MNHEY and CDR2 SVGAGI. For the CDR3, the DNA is TGTGCCGGCAGTTACTCTACCGGGACGGAGGGTGGCTACGCCTTC. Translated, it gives CAGSYSTGTEGGYAF.

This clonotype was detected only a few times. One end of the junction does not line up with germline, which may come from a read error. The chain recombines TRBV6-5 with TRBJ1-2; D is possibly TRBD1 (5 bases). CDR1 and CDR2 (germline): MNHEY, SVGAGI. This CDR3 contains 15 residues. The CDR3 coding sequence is TGTGCCCGCAGTTACTCTCCCTGGACCGGGGGTGGCTCCACCTTC. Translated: CARSYSPWTGGGSTF.

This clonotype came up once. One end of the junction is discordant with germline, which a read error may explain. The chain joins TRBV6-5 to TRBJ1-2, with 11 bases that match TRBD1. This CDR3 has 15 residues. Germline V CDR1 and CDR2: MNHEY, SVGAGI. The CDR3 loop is CDRSYDTGTGGGETF. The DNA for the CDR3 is TGTGACAGAAGTTACGATACCGGGACAGGGGGTGGCGAAACATTC.

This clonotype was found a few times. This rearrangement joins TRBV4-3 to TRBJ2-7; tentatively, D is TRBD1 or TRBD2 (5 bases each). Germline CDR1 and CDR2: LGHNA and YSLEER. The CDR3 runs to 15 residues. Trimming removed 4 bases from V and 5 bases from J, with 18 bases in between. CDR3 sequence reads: CASSPRGAGRDEQYF. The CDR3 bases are TGCGCCAGCAGCCCTAGGGGAGCCGGGCGGGACGAGCAGTACTTC.

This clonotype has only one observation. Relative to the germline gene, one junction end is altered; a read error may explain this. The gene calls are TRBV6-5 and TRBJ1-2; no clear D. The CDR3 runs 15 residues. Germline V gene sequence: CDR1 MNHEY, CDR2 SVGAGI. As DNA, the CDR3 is TGTGCCAGCATTTCCTCTCCCTTGACATGTGTTGGCTCCACCTTC. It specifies CASISSPLTCVGSTF.

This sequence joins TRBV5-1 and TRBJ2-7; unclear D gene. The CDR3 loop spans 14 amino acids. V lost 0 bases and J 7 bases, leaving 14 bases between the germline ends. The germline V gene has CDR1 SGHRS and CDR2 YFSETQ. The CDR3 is CASSLEVIPDEQYF. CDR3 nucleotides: TGCGCCAGCAGCTTGGAAGTCATCCCCGATGAGCAGTACTTC.

The CDR3, as DNA: TGTGCCAGCGGTTCGGCGTACTATGGCTACACCTTC. It is translated as CASGSAYYGYTF. The rearrangement joins TRBV12-3 or TRBV12-4 to TRBJ1-2; unclear D gene. The CDR3 is 12 residues long. V lost 8 bases, J lost 3 bases, and 10 bases lay in between.

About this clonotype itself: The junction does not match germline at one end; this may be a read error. The CDR3 is CARSSSPGPLGGYTF. In nucleotides, the CDR3 is TGTGCCCGCAGTTCCTCTCCCGGGCCCTTGGGTGGCTACACCTTC. The gene calls are TRBV6-5 and TRBJ1-2; no definite D call. Germline V CDR1 and CDR2: MNHEY, SVGAGI. This CDR3 spans 15 amino acids.

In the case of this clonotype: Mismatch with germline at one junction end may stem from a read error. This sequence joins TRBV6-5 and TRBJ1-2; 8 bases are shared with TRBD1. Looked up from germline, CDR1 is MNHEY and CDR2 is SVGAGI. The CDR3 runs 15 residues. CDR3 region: CASIYSTCTGGVYTF. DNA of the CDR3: TGTGCCAGCATTTACTCTACCTGTACAGGGGGTGTCTACACCTTC.

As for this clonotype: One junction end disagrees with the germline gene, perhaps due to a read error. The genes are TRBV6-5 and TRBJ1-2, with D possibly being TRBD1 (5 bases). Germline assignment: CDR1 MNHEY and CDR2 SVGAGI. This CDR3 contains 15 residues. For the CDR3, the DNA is TGTTCCAGCAGTTACTCTACCGGGACCTTGGGTTTCTACACCTTC. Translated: CSSSYSTGTLGFYTF.

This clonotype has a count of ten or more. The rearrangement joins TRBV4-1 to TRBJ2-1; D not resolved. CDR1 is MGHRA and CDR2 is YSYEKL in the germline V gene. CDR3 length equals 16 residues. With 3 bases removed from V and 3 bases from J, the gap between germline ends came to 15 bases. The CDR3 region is CASSQQNTAYYNEQFF. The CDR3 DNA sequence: TGCGCCAGCAGCCAGCAGAATACAGCTTACTACAATGAGCAGTTCTTC.

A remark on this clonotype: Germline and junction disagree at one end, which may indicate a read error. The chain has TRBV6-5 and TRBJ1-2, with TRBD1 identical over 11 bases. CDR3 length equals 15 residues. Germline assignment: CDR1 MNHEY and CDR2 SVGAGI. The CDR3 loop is CPSSRSTGTGGGYTF. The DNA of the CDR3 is TGTCCCAGCAGTCGCTCTACCGGGACAGGGGGTGGCTACACCTTC.

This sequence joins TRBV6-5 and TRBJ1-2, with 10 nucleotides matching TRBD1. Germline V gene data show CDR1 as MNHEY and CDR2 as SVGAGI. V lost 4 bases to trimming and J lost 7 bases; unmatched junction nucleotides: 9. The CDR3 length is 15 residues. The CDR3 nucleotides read TGTGCCAGCAGTTCCTCTCCCTGGACAGGGGGTGGCTACACCTTC. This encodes CASSSSPWTGGGYTF.

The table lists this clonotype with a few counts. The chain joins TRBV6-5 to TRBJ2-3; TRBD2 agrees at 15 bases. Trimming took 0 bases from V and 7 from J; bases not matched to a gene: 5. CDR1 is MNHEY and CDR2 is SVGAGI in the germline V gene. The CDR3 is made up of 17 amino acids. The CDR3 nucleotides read TGTGCCAGCAGTTACTCATCTGGGACTAGCGGGGGGTATACGCAGTATTTT. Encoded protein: CASSYSSGTSGGYTQYF.

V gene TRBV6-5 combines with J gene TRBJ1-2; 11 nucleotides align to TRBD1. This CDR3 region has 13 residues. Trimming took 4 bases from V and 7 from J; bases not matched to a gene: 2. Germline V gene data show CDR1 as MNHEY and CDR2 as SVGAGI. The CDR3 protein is CASSSGTGGGYTF. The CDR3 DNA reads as TGTGCCAGCAGTTCCGGGACAGGGGGTGGCTACACCTTC.

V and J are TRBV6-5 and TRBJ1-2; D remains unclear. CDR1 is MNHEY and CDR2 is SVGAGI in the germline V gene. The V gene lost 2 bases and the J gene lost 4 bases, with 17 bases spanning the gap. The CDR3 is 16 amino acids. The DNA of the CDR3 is TGTGCCAGCAGTTACCAGACCGCGTCAGGCGTCTATGGCTACACCTTC. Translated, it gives CASSYQTASGVYGYTF.

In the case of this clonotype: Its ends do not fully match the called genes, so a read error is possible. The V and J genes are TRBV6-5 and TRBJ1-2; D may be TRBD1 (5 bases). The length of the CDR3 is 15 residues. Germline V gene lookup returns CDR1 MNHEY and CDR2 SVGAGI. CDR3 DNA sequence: TGTGCCAGCAGTTCCTCTCCCGGGCCCGGGGGTGGCTCCCCCTTC. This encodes CASSSSPGPGGGSPF.

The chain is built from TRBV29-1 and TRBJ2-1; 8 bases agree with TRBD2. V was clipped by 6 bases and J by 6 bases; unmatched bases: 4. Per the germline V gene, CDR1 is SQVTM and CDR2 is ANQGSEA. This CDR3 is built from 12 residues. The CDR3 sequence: CSVAGVVNEQFF. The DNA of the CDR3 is TGCAGCGTAGCGGGGGTAGTCAATGAGCAGTTCTTC.

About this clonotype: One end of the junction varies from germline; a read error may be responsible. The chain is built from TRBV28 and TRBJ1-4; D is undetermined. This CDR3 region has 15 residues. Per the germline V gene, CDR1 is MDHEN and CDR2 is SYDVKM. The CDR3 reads CAGSFMLGPNEKLFF. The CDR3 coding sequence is TGTGCCGGCAGTTTTATGTTGGGTCCTAATGAAAAACTGTTCTTT.

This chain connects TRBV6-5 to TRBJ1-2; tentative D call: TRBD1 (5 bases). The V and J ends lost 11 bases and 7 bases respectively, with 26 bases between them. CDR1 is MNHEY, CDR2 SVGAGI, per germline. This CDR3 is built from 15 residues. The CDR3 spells CALSYSPGTWVGYTF. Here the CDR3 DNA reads TGTGCCCTCAGTTACTCTCCCGGGACCTGGGTTGGCTACACCTTC.